The rows below give T cell receptor beta chains drawn from one sample of a study of radiation and T cells in renal cell carcinoma. The method was immunoSEQ multiplex PCR; TCRdb's version includes in-frame clones alone and lacks a portion of them. The repertoire consists of 100,000 to 150,000 clones, with approximately 78% occurring once and the leading ten covering around 3%. Material: blood, obtained from a patient whose treatment included radiotherapy and nephrectomy. These receptors all stem from a woman aged 60-70 years with renal cell carcinoma. The CDR3 runs from the conserved cysteine through the conserved F or W.

V | length | CDR3
TRBV5-1 | 17 | CASSSGQGAQMGEKLFF
TRBV7-2 | 17 | CASSFGPSGTGSYEQYF
TRBV2 | 13 | CASIIMGLAGYTF
TRBV5-1 | 17 | CASSPGQGRAEFYGYTF
TRBV6-5 | 13 | CASSYPGTETQYF
TRBV7-3 | 15 | CASSLEFGSYNEQFF
TRBV19 | 16 | CASSIISGGYNEKLFF
TRBV5-1 | 18 | CASSFNPSSRGGNTEAFF
TRBV9 | 16 | CASSDGLAGLTDTQYF
TRBV7-9 | 15 | CASSPVVGSTAEQYF
TRBV28 | 18 | CASSGIPGLRSSYNEQFF
TRBV7-2 | 15 | CASSPQLGNQETQYF
TRBV27 | 12 | CASFNTNYGYTF
TRBV5-6 | 15 | CASSLMGDYQETQYF
TRBV30 | 15 | CAWSATGSLTYGYTF
TRBV27 | 12 | CARLKPGPLLYF
TRBV11-3 | 13 | CASSLVTASRKFF
TRBV5-1 | 13 | CASSFTAGGEQFF
TRBV7-8 | 16 | CASSLALNTVDNEQFF
TRBV5-1 | 17 | CASSLGPSYANTGELFF
TRBV7-9 | 17 | CASSLSLPTSGTDTQYF
TRBV28 | 17 | CASSLWGLSSGANVLTF
TRBV19 | 12 | CASSDRGVTQYF
TRBV6-6 | 16 | CASSSPGTGASYEQYF
TRBV11-2 | 14 | CASSPLGQTGELFF
TRBV7-3 | 15 | CASSPQTSSYNEQFF
TRBV9 | 15 | CASSVGQGNGNTIYF
TRBV5-6 | 15 | CASSSLAGGDTEAFF
TRBV29-1 | 14 | CSVPKGGGDYGYTF
TRBV2 | 14 | CASSEGTSFYEQYF
TRBV19 | 15 | CASGTDSLFGNTIYF
TRBV4-3 | 16 | CASSQVGPGVRGEQFF
TRBV7-2 | 14 | CASSPPGGGFGAFF
TRBV27 | 18 | CASSLTQGGPGGNQPQHF
TRBV7-9 | 14 | CASSLPGGNSPLHF
TRBV29-1 | 12 | CSVAFNSYEQYF
TRBV30 | 11 | CAFLSGNTIYF
TRBV6-5 | 15 | CASSTGQGASDTQYF
TRBV6-6 | 15 | CASDPIGGSSYEQYF
TRBV13 | 15 | CASSRGGNSYNEQFF
TRBV6-5 | 14 | CASRVPMGTGELFF
TRBV29-1 | 11 | CSVIQGSGYTF
TRBV19 | 13 | CASSRSGNTEAFF
TRBV5-1 | 15 | CASSLGSSGRNTIYF
TRBV7-2 | 15 | CASSPSGGTTGELFF
TRBV6-4 | 13 | CASSTESNQPQHF
TRBV19 | 14 | CASSIGRVTDTQYF
TRBV2 | 15 | CASSVMAGSNYGYTF
TRBV4-1 | 14 | CASSQDDRNYGYTF
TRBV5-1 | 13 | CASSSPQGAEAFF
TRBV28 | 15 | CASSTGGSTNEKLFF
TRBV9 | 11 | CASSVGSEAFF
TRBV19 | 15 | CASSIDGRVNTEAFF
TRBV28 | 14 | CASRTIQGPYEQYF
TRBV6-6 | 14 | CATSAGTLNYEQYF
TRBV7-9 | 14 | CASSSQGDSYEQYF
TRBV4-3 | 17 | CASSQMVGGLDGNTIYF
TRBV6-6 | 15 | CASAGTSVGTDTQYF